The present entry profiles one T cell receptor (beta chain) with its context. Its antigen remains unknown. The entry originates in a study of cytomegalovirus exposure and HLA in healthy donors. Broader study findings: CMV serostatus was the only immune exposure information that was available. After further analysis at a later stage, 15,000 to 20,000 TCR beta sequences were associated with HLA alleles at 0.05 false discovery rate. According to the study, about 180 TCR beta chains were cytomegalovirus-associated.

This CDR3 region has 13 residues. Germline loops: CDR1 LNHDA, CDR2 SQIVND (reference sequence). The V segment lost 7 bases and the J segment 8 bases; nucleotides outside the gene matches: 5. The PCR made use of 60 Vbeta and 13 Jbeta primers. Measured with immunoSEQ multiplex PCR; TCRdb has only the in-frame clones, and not every one. The sample records approximately 150,000 clones, 70% to 80% being singletons. Healthy individuals who donated bone marrow served as the donors. The chain employs TRBV19 and TRBJ2-1; 10 bases map to TRBD2. Sequenced: PBMCs. This TCR came from a man in his forties in good health and CMV-seronegative. This chain's CDR3 is CASTLAGLDEQFF. DNA for the CDR3: TGTGCCAGTACACTAGCGGGATTAGATGAGCAGTTCTTC.